The TCR beta chain under discussion was sequenced for a study of shared clonotypes between healthy human individuals. This table comes from immunoSEQ multiplex PCR, and its TCRdb copy is limited to in-frame clones, with some not included. Among some 2,500,000 clones listed, 85% to 95% were seen once. CDR3 length: 13 residues. V trimming: 6 bases; J trimming: 9 bases; junction bases outside the gene matches: 7. CDR1 is MGHDK and CDR2 is SYGVNS in the germline V gene. This rearrangement joins TRBV25-1 to TRBJ2-1; 8 positions agree with TRBD1. This clonotype was sampled from a man younger than 30 in good health. Some clones in this sample may be carry-over from other donors' samples. What was sequenced was naive CD4+ T cells from PBMCs. Subset denoted: CD45RA+ positively selected. The CDR3 DNA is TGTGCCAGCAGCCGGCAGGGGGCAATTGAGCAGTTCTTC. Translation gives CASSRQGAIEQFF.